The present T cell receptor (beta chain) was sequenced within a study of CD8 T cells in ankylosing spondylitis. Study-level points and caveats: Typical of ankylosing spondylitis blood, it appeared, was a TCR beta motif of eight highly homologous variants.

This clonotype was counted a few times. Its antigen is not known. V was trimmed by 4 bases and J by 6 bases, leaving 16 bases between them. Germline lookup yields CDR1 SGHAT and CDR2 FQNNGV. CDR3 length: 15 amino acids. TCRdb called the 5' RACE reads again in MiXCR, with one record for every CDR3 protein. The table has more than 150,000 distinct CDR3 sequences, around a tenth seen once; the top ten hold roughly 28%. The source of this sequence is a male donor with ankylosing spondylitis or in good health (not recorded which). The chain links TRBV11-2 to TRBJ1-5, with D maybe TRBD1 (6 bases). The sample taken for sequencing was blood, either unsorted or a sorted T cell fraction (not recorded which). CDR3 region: CASSSRGGKGQPQHF. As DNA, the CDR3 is TGTGCCAGCAGCTCCAGGGGAGGAAAGGGTCAGCCCCAGCATTTT. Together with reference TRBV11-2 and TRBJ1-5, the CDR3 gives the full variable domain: EAGVAQSPRYKIIEKRQSVAFWCNPISGHATLYWYQQILGQGPKLLIQFQNNGVVDDSQLPKDRFSAERLKGVDSTLKIQPAKLEDSAVYLCASSSRGGKGQPQHFGDGTRLSIL.